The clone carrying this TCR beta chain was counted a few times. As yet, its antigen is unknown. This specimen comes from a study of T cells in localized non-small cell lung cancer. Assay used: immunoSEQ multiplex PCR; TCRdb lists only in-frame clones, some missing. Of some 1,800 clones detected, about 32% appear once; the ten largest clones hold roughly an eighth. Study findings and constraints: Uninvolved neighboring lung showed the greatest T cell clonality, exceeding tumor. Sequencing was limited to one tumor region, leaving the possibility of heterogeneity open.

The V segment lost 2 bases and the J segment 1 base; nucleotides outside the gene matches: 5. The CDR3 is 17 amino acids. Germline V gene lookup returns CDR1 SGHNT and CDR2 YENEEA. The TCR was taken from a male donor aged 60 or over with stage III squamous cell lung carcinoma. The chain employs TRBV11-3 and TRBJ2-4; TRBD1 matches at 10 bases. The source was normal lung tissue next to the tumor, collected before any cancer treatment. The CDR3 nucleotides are TGTGCCAGCAGCTTAAACGACAGGGGGCTGGCCAAAAACATTCAGTACTTC. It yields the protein CASSLNDRGLAKNIQYF.